Only a few counts were recorded for the clone carrying this T cell receptor beta chain. This sample stems from a study of T cells after yellow fever vaccination. Using its own MiXCR run on the 5' RACE reads, TCRdb lists one record per CDR3 protein. This sample has about 400,000 distinct CDR3 sequences, with more than 5.5% found just once. CDR1 and CDR2 (germline): KGHSH, LQKENI. Deletions cut 4 bases from V and 4 bases from J, with 19 bases between. CDR3 length equals 17 residues. This receptor was taken from a man under 40 who received the YFV17D yellow fever vaccine. The material sequenced was PBMCs, taken 5 days after the yellow fever booster vaccination. This chain joins TRBV18 and TRBJ2-2, with D tentatively TRBD1 (6 bases). The CDR3: CASSLQNSQGATGELFF. The CDR3 nucleotides are TGTGCCAGCTCACTTCAAAACTCACAGGGAGCCACCGGGGAGCTGTTTTTT.